The 22 T cell receptor beta chains listed next were all sequenced from one sample in a study of cytomegalovirus exposure and HLA in healthy donors. Repertoires were generated with immunoSEQ multiplex PCR, while TCRdb's copy carries only in-frame clones and drops some. The sample holds hundreds of thousands of clones; just over 85% are singletons and the top ten take over 0.75%. Sequenced input: PBMCs. The receptors here all came from a young woman in good health and CMV-seronegative.

This clone appeared once. This same CDR3 is encoded by further DNA sequences in the sample. The chain recombines TRBV6-1 with TRBJ1-1; D not certain. The germline V gene encodes CDR1 MNHNS and CDR2 SASEGT. The CDR3 extends over 13 amino acids. V was cut by 1 base and J by 5 bases, with 8 bases left in between. The CDR3 loop reads CASSEVRGTEAFF. The CDR3 region has the DNA TGTGCCAGCAGTGAAGTCCGGGGTACTGAAGCTTTCTTT.

The chain has TRBV5-1 and TRBJ1-6; 7 bases align to TRBD1. Losses at the gene ends were 4 bases for V and 10 bases for J; bases not matched to a gene: 8. CDR1 is SGHRS, CDR2 YFSETQ, per germline. The CDR3 runs 14 residues. CDR3 protein: CASSPGQELSPLHF. CDR3 nucleotides: TGCGCCAGCAGCCCAGGACAGGAGTTATCACCCCTCCACTTT.

The rearrangement links TRBV2 to TRBJ2-3; 9 positions agree with TRBD2. CDR3 size: 15 residues. CDR1 and CDR2 (germline): SNHLY, FYNNEI. V shed 6 bases and J 1 base; nucleotides not matched to a gene: 5. The CDR3 protein is CASSAWTSGTDTQYF. The CDR3 nucleotides read TGTGCCAGCAGCGCTTGGACTAGCGGCACAGATACGCAGTATTTT.

This chain links TRBV15 with TRBJ2-5, with TRBD1 matching over 7 bases. The J segment lost 5 bases and the V segment lost 1 base, leaving 7 bases of the junction unmatched. Germline assignment: CDR1 LNHNV and CDR2 YYDKDF (reference sequence). The CDR3 sequence is 15 residues long. CDR3 sequence: CATSRGQGGAETQYF. The DNA of the CDR3 is TGTGCCACCAGCAGAGGTCAAGGGGGCGCGGAGACCCAGTACTTC. The whole variable domain, remainder taken from reference TRBV15 and TRBJ2-5, is DAMVIQNPRYQVTQFGKPVTLSCSQTLNHNVMYWYQQKSSQAPKLLFHYYDKDFNNEADTPDNFQSRRPNTSFCFLDIRSPGLGDTAMYLCATSRGQGGAETQYFGPGTRLLVL.

The rearrangement joins TRBV28 to TRBJ1-2; possible D gene TRBD1, 6 bases. The germline V and J ends were trimmed by 1 base and 2 bases, with 11 bases remaining between them. The germline gives CDR1 MDHEN, CDR2 SYDVKM. The CDR3 is 15 amino acids. The CDR3 is CASSLFAGDNYGYTF. CDR3 sequence (DNA): TGTGCCAGCAGTTTATTCGCAGGGGACAACTATGGCTACACCTTC.

This chain joins TRBV11-2 and TRBJ2-3; D may be TRBD2 (5 bases). Germline values: CDR1 SGHAT, CDR2 FQNNGV. The CDR3 runs 15 residues. The V end lost 6 bases, the J end lost 2 bases, and 15 bases lay between the germline ends. CDR3 nucleotides: TGTGCCAGCAGTTTCCGGACTTCAAACACAGATACGCAGTATTTT. Translating gives CASSFRTSNTDTQYF.

This chain uses TRBV27 with TRBJ2-7; TRBD1 agrees at 7 bases. The CDR3 loop spans 15 amino acids. Germline V gene lookup returns CDR1 MNHEY and CDR2 SMNVEV (reference sequence). J was trimmed by 5 bases and V by 5 bases; bases with no gene match: 12. Written as DNA, the CDR3 is TGTGCCAGCAGTCCTGACAGGGTAGTCGACCACGAGCAGTACTTC. It specifies CASSPDRVVDHEQYF.

The chain employs TRBV27 and TRBJ2-5, with a possible D match to TRBD2 (5 bases). Matching the DNA end better, TRBJ2-7 makes the J call doubtful. Germline CDR1 MNHEY, CDR2 SMNVEV (reference sequence). The CDR3 extends over 13 amino acids. This chain's CDR3 is CASSLRTPYEQYF. In nucleotides, the CDR3 is TGTGCCAGCAGTTTACGGACTCCGTACGAGCAGTACTTC.

The table lists this clone with a count of one. The chain carries TRBV7-6 and TRBJ2-1, with D maybe TRBD1 (6 bases). From germline, CDR1 is SGHVS and CDR2 FNYEAQ. Trimming took 5 bases from V and 6 from J, leaving 14 bases between them. The CDR3 runs 14 residues. CDR3 sequence: CASSIGDIPNEQFF. For the CDR3, the DNA is TGTGCCAGCAGCATAGGGGACATCCCCAATGAGCAGTTCTTC.

The chain employs TRBV18 and TRBJ1-6, with D uncertain. The CDR3 length is 21 residues. CDR1 KGHSH and CDR2 LQKENI come from the germline V gene. V was clipped by 2 bases and J by 0 bases, with 23 bases between them. In DNA form, the CDR3 reads TGTGCCAGCTCACCAGTTGGTCGCAAATACGCCGGAGGCTCCTATAATTCACCCCTCCACTTT. Protein product: CASSPVGRKYAGGSYNSPLHF.

The chain uses TRBV5-4 and TRBJ2-7; D is perhaps TRBD2 (5 bases). Per the germline V gene, CDR1 is SGHNT and CDR2 is YYREEE (reference sequence). The CDR3 consists of 14 residues. Trimming cost V 3 bases and J 6 bases, with 16 bases left between them. The CDR3 reads CASSSTTTRGEQYF. For the CDR3, the DNA is TGTGCCAGCAGCTCAACAACCACTCGGGGCGAGCAGTACTTC.

J is TRBJ2-7 and V is TRBV27, with TRBD1 as a possible D gene (6 bases). The CDR3 runs 14 residues. The V end lost 3 bases, the J end lost 2 bases, and 11 bases lay between the germline ends. Germline CDR1 reads MNHEY; CDR2 reads SMNVEV (reference sequence). The CDR3 sequence is CASSFTGTTYEQYF. DNA for the CDR3: TGTGCCAGCAGTTTCACAGGGACCACCTACGAGCAGTACTTC.

The genes are TRBV18 and TRBJ2-3, with 7 bases matching TRBD1. The CDR3 has 16 residues. V gave up 4 bases and J gave up 2 bases; unmatched junction bases: 9. Per germline, CDR1 KGHSH and CDR2 LQKENI. The CDR3 DNA sequence: TGTGCCAGCTCACGGGGACCGGGACAGACCACAGATACGCAGTATTTT. Its translation is CASSRGPGQTTDTQYF.

The chain links TRBV19 to TRBJ1-1; 10 positions agree with TRBD1. V shed 3 bases and J 5 bases; nucleotides not matched to a gene: 15. This CDR3 spans 18 amino acids. Germline V gene data show CDR1 as LNHDA and CDR2 as SQIVND (reference sequence). In DNA form, the CDR3 reads TGTGCCAGTAGTATTGACAGGACTCCGGGACAGGGGCGAACTGAAGCTTTCTTT. Translation: CASSIDRTPGQGRTEAFF.

This clone appeared a single time. This sequence joins TRBV6-1 and TRBJ1-3; TRBD1 is a possible D gene (6 bases). Germline V CDR1 and CDR2: MNHNS, SASEGT. This CDR3 is built from 14 residues. Trimming took off 8 bases at V and 0 bases at J, with 11 bases between the two ends. The CDR3 loop is CASLPDSSGNTIYF. CDR3 coding DNA: TGTGCCAGCCTCCCGGACAGCTCTGGAAACACCATATATTTT.

The chain joins TRBV30 to TRBJ2-7; no clear D. The germline gives CDR1 GTSNPN, CDR2 SVGIG (reference sequence). There are 12 residues in the CDR3. The germline V and J ends were trimmed by 0 bases and 3 bases, with 6 bases remaining between them. Here the CDR3 reads CAWSVNGYEQYF. CDR3 nucleotide sequence: TGTGCCTGGAGTGTAAACGGCTACGAGCAGTACTTC. The full variable domain, in which reference TRBV30 and TRBJ2-7 provide the parts outside the CDR3, is SQTIHQWPATLVQPVGSPLSLECTVEGTSNPNLYWYRQAAGRGLQLLFYSVGIGQISSEVPQNLSASRPQDRQFILSSKKLLLSDSGFYLCAWSVNGYEQYFGPGTRLTVT.

The chain is built from TRBV27 and TRBJ2-7, with D possibly being TRBD2 (6 bases). V lost 6 bases and J lost 3, with 15 bases in between. The CDR3 consists of 14 residues. The germline V gene has CDR1 MNHEY and CDR2 SMNVEV (reference sequence). In DNA form, the CDR3 reads TGTGCCAGCAGACTAATCGGCGGGAACTACGAGCAGTACTTC. Translating gives CASRLIGGNYEQYF.

The V call is TRBV5-1, the J call TRBJ1-1; D not certain. Germline CDR1 and CDR2: SGHRS and YFSETQ. The CDR3 sequence is 16 residues long. Trimming cost V 2 bases and J 0 bases, with 14 bases left between them. The CDR3 bases are TGCGCCAGCAGCTTCGGGTCCTACGGTCTGAACACTGAAGCTTTCTTT. Its protein product is CASSFGSYGLNTEAFF.

The chain carries TRBV6-5 and TRBJ1-6; D unresolved. CDR3 length: 15 amino acids. The germline gives CDR1 MNHEY, CDR2 SVGAGI. The V and J ends lost 4 bases and 8 bases respectively, with 15 bases between them. The CDR3 nucleotides read TGTGCCAGCAGTTCTCACAAACTATCGGATTCACCCCTCCACTTT. It codes for CASSSHKLSDSPLHF.

V gene TRBV28 combines with J gene TRBJ1-4, with 7 nucleotides matching TRBD1. Germline V gives CDR1 MDHEN, CDR2 SYDVKM. The CDR3 spans 14 residues. V shed 7 bases, J shed 3 bases, and the junction held 5 bases outside the gene matches. CDR3 loop: CASTLTGPNEKLFF. As DNA, the CDR3 is TGTGCCAGCACCCTGACAGGGCCTAATGAAAAACTGTTTTTT.

The rearrangement uses TRBV7-8 and TRBJ1-1, with D possibly TRBD1 on 5 matching bases. CDR3 length: 14 residues. The V and J ends lost 4 bases and 2 bases respectively, with 11 bases between them. The germline CDR1 and CDR2 sequences are SGHVS and FQNEAQ. In DNA, the CDR3 is TGTGCCAGCAGCTCAGGGCAGGGAAACACTGAAGCTTTCTTT. Its translation is CASSSGQGNTEAFF.

The V call is TRBV7-3, the J call TRBJ1-1; no clear D. Trimming left V 0 bases short and J 7 bases short, with 12 bases between. The CDR3 has 14 amino acids. CDR1 SGHTA and CDR2 FQGTGA come from the germline V gene. The CDR3 DNA sequence: TGTGCCAGCAGCTTAACCGGCCGGGTGGATGAAGCTTTCTTT. Translated: CASSLTGRVDEAFF. Supplemented by reference TRBV7-3 and TRBJ1-1, the full variable domain reads GAGVSQTPSNKVTEKGKYVELRCDPISGHTALYWYRQSLGQGPEFLIYFQGTGAADDSGLPNDRFFAVRPEGSVSTLKIQRTERGDSAVYLCASSLTGRVDEAFFGQGTRLTVV.